The 5 T cell receptor beta chains below were found in one sample sequenced in a study of OX40 agonist ivuxolimab in advanced cancers. The table came from immunoSEQ multiplex PCR; TCRdb's copy has only in-frame clones and leaves some out. Among 30,000 or so clones listed, more than 65% were seen once. Specimen: CD4+ or CD8+ T cells sorted from blood, collected in a trial of the OX40 agonist ivuxolimab. These receptors were obtained from an adult with an advanced solid tumor such as melanoma, head and neck, liver or kidney cancer.

The rearrangement joins TRBV27 to TRBJ1-1, with D maybe TRBD1 (6 bases). This CDR3 region has 14 residues. Germline-derived CDR1 and CDR2 are MNHEY and SMNVEV (reference sequence). V lost 6 bases, J lost 3 bases, and 14 bases lay in between. In nucleotides, the CDR3 is TGTGCCAGCAGGCCCGAGGGGGGGTACACTGAAGCTTTCTTT. Encoded protein: CASRPEGGYTEAFF.

J is TRBJ2-5 and V is TRBV27; D unclear. Deletions cut 6 bases from V and 1 base from J, with 15 bases between. There are 15 residues in the CDR3. From germline, CDR1 is MNHEY and CDR2 SMNVEV (reference sequence). Here the CDR3 reads CASSWFRSSQETQYF. The CDR3 coding sequence is TGTGCCAGCAGCTGGTTTAGGAGCTCCCAAGAGACCCAGTACTTC.

The chain couples TRBV4-1 to TRBJ2-5, with unresolved D. V shed 0 bases and J shed 4 bases, with 12 bases lying between them. The CDR3 is 15 residues long. The V gene's germline CDR1 is MGHRA and CDR2 YSYEKL. CDR3 protein: CASSQDNGMGETQYF. CDR3 DNA: TGCGCCAGCAGCCAAGATAATGGTATGGGAGAGACCCAGTACTTC.

This clone appeared a few times. This chain links TRBV5-6 with TRBJ2-5; TRBD2 matches at 11 bases. Per germline, CDR1 SGHDT and CDR2 YYEEEE. CDR3 length: 15 amino acids. V was clipped by 4 bases and J by 0 bases; unmatched bases: 2. Here the CDR3 DNA reads TGTGCCAGCAGCAGGACTAGCGGGCACCAAGAGACCCAGTACTTC. Translated, it gives CASSRTSGHQETQYF.

The chain couples TRBV5-4 to TRBJ1-2; tentative D call: TRBD1 (6 bases). The germline CDR1 and CDR2 sequences are SGHNT and YYREEE (reference sequence). CDR3 size: 14 residues. The V end was cut by 3 bases, the J end by 3 bases, with 12 bases between. The CDR3 DNA reads TGTGCCAGCAGCTCCTTGGGGACATACTATGGCTACACCTTC. It yields the protein CASSSLGTYYGYTF. Full variable domain (missing parts from reference TRBV5-4 and TRBJ1-2): ETGVTQSPTHLIKTRGQQVTLRCSSQSGHNTVSWYQQALGQGPQFIFQYYREEENGRGNFPPRFSGLQFPNYSSELNVNALELDDSALYLCASSSLGTYYGYTFGSGTRLTVV.